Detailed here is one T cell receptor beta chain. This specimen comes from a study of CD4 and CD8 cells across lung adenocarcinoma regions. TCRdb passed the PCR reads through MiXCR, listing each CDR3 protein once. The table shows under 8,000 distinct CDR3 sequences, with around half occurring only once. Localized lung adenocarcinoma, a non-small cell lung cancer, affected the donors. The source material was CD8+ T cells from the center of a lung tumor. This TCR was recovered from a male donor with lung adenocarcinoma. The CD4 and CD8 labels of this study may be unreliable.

DNA for the CDR3: TGTGCCAGCAGGGCGCGTGGGGCGGGAGAGAAAGAGACGCAGTATTTT. Translation gives CASRARGAGEKETQYF. The chain uses TRBV27 and TRBJ2-3, with TRBD2 identical over 7 bases. V was clipped by 6 bases and J by 9 bases; unmatched bases: 18. Germline V gene lookup returns CDR1 MNHEY and CDR2 SMNVEV (reference sequence). The CDR3 spans 16 residues.